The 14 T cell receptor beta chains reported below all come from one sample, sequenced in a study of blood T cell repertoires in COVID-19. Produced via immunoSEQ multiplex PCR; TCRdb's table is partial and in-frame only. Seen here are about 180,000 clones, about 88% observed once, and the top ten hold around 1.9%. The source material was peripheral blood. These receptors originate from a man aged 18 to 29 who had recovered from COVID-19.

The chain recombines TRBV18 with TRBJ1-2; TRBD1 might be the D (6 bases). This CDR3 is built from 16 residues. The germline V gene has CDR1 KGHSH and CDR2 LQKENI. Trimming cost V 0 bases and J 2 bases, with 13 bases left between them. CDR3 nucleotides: TGTGCCAGCTCACCACCCACCGGGGGGGGCAACTATGGCTACACCTTC. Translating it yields CASSPPTGGGNYGYTF.

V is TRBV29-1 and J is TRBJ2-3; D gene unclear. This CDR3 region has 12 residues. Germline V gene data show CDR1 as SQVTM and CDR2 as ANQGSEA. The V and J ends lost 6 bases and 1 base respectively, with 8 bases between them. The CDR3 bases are TGCAGCGTCGAGGAACGCACAGATACGCAGTATTTT. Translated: CSVEERTDTQYF.

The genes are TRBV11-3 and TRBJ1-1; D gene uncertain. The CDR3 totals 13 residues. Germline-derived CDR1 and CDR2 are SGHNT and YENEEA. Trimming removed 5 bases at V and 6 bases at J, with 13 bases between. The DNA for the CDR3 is TGTGCCAGCAGCCCTTCTCGGACTTCTGAAGCTTTCTTT. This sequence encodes CASSPSRTSEAFF.

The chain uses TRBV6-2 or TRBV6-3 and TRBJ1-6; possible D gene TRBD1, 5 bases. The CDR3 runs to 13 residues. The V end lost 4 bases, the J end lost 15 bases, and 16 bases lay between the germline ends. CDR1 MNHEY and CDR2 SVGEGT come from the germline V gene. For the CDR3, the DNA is TGTGCCAGCAGTTTGCCGGGACTCGGTAGCCTCCACTTT. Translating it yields CASSLPGLGSLHF.

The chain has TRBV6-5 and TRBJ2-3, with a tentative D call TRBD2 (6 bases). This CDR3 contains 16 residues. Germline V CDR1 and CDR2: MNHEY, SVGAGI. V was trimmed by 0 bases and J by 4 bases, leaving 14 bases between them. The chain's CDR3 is CASSYSSGRRADTQYF. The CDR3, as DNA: TGTGCCAGCAGTTACTCGAGTGGGAGGAGAGCAGATACGCAGTATTTT.

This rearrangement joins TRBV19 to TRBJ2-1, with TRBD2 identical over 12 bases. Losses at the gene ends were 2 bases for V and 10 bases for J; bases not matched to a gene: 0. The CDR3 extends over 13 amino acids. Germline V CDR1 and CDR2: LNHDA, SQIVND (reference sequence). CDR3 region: CASSITSGGEQFF. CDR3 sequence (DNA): TGTGCCAGTAGTATAACTAGCGGGGGGGAGCAGTTCTTC.

CDR3: CASSLGTSGNEQYF. As DNA, the CDR3 is TGTGCCAGCAGCCTCGGGACTAGCGGGAACGAGCAGTACTTC. This chain links TRBV7-9 with TRBJ2-7; 13 bases are shared with TRBD2. Trimming at V came to 5 bases and at J to 5 bases, leaving 3 bases not matched to a gene. From germline, CDR1 is SEHNR and CDR2 FQNEAQ (reference sequence). This CDR3 has 14 amino acids.

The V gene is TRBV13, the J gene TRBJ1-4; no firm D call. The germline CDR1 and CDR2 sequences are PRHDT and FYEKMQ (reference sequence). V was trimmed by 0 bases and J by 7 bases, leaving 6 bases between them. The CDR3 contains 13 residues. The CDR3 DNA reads TGTGCCAGCAGCTTAGGTCGCAGTGAAAAACTGTTTTTT. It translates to CASSLGRSEKLFF.

This chain's CDR3 is CASSVGSTSGIYEQYF. The CDR3 coding sequence is TGTGCCAGCAGCGTTGGGTCGACTAGCGGAATCTACGAGCAGTACTTC. The rearrangement uses TRBV9 and TRBJ2-7, with 9 bases lining up with TRBD2. This CDR3 has 16 residues. The V gene's germline CDR1 is SGDLS and CDR2 YYNGEE. V gave up 2 bases and J gave up 3 bases; unmatched junction bases: 9.

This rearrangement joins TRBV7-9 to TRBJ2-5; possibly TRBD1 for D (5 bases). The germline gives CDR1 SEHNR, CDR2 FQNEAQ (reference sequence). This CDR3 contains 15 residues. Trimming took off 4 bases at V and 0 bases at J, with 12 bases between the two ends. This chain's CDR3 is CASSSGPSYQETQYF. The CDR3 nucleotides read TGTGCCAGCAGCTCAGGGCCGTCGTACCAAGAGACCCAGTACTTC.

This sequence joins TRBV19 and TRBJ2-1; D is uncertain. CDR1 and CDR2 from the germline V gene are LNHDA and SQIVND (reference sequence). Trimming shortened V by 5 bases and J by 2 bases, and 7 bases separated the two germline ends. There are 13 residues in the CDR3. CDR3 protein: CASSFGTYNEQFF. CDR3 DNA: TGTGCCAGTAGTTTCGGTACCTACAATGAGCAGTTCTTC. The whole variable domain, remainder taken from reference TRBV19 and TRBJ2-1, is DGGITQSPKYLFRKEGQNVTLSCEQNLNHDAMYWYRQDPGQGLRLIYYSQIVNDFQKGDIAEGYSVSREKKESFPLTVTSAQKNPTAFYLCASSFGTYNEQFFGPGTRLTVL.

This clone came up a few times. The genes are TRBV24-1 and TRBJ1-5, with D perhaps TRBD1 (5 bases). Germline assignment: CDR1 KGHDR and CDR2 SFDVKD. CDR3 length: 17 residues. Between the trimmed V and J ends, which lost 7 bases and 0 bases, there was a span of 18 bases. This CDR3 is CATRGGGLGSSNQPQHF. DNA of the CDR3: TGTGCCACCAGGGGGGGTGGCTTGGGCTCTAGCAATCAGCCCCAGCATTTT.

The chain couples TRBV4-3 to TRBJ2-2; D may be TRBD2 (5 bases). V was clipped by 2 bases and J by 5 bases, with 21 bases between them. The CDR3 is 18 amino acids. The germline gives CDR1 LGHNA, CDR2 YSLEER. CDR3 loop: CASSQSGVPGRVTGELFF. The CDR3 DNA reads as TGCGCCAGCAGCCAATCAGGTGTGCCGGGAAGAGTGACCGGGGAGCTGTTTTTT.

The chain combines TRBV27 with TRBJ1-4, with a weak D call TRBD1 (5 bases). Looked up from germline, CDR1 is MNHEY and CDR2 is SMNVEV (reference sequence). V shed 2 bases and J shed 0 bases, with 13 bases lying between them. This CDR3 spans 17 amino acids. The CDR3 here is CASSLDGHPATNEKLFF. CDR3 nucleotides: TGTGCCAGCAGTTTAGATGGACACCCTGCAACTAATGAAAAACTGTTTTTT.